This T cell receptor beta chain was retrieved from a study of blood T cell repertoires in COVID-19 (dated by TCRdb to 2020 to 2021). About the investigation overall: The collaborator samples originated in the United States, Italy and Spain and spanned the acute and convalescent phases of COVID-19. The material from the prospective study consisted of cDNA or gDNA derived from T cells, B-cell-depleted T cells, or PBMCs. Deeply sampled blood TCRbeta repertoires from subjects exposed to, actively infected with, or recovered from COVID-19 were included in the dataset. The repertoires were released in a freely available public database meant as a resource for research on the immune response to SARS-CoV-2. Samples were obtained from the ongoing ImmuneRACE study (first 160 participants) and from approximately 1,200 subjects provided by 6 global collaborators. Sample metadata almost always included a de-identified subject ID, COVID-19 status, age in years and sex. Where available, HLA class I and class II types were taken from metadata supplied by the sample provider and were not determined by assay-based typing.

On this clone itself: The antigen it binds to is not known. There are no base qualities to consult, and no much larger clone falls within one base.

Results and caveats for the whole study, not just this receptor: The amount of clinical and demographic metadata varied by source and participant and was provided uncurated.

Each collaborating institution followed its own protocols to collect whole blood in K2EDTA tubes. For TCRbeta analysis, collaborators shipped samples in one of three forms: frozen whole blood, isolated PBMCs, or DNA extracted from either of those sample types. The immunoSEQ Assay, a bias-controlled multiplex PCR, was used to amplify TCRbeta CDR3 regions from genomic DNA. The authors processed their data as follows. The number of nucleated cells in each sample was estimated from the amplification of reference gene primers within the assay. To quantify the absolute abundance of each unique TCRbeta CDR3 rearrangement, sequence reads were collapsed and filtered. For each sample, productive Simpson clonality was calculated by taking the square root of Simpson's diversity index across productive rearrangements. TCRdb retrieved this table from immuneACCESS and kept in-frame rearrangements only. Not all clones are present; in checked studies, unresolved V genes account for under half, and no reason is known for the remainder. V and J calls and clone size come straight from that table; D and trimming were deduced from the DNA. This sample comprises some 150,000 clones, about 83% of them detected only once. Around 8.3% of the sample is in the top ten clones.

CDR1 and CDR2 are drawn from the germline V gene: SGHTA, FQGTGA. Trimming removed 1 base from V and 4 bases from J, leaving 13 bases between the germline ends. From cysteine to phenylalanine, the CDR3 is 15 amino acids long. The only DNA kept is the CDR3, 45 bases in frame from the first base. Recombination linked TRBV7-3 to TRBJ1-1; confidence is insufficient to name the D gene. What was sequenced was peripheral blood. The sequence was collected from a woman aged 45-65 years with active or convalescent COVID-19. The base sequence is TGTGCCAGCAGCTTAAACCCCGGGGTATCCACTGAAGCTTTCTTT. It specifies CASSLNPGVSTEAFF.